A selection of T cell receptor beta chains follows, all from one sample in a study of shared clonotypes between healthy human individuals. Data came from immunoSEQ multiplex PCR; TCRdb stores just in-frame clones and leaves some out. The top ten clones hold around 0.058% of a sample with approximately 620,000 clones, 95% to 98% of them seen once. Material: naive CD4+ T cells sorted from blood. Receptors were obtained from a woman aged 25 to 39 in good health. CDR3s include the opening cysteine and the closing phenylalanine or tryptophan. The order of the fields is D gene, V gene, J gene, clone size, CDR3 DNA, CDR3 protein. D genes are given only for firm matches. Expanded clones get a size class; other rows say once, few or many, or leave the size out.

d_call: .
v_call: TRBV28
j_call: TRBJ2-2
clone_size: .
cdr3_nt: TGTGCCAGCGGGGGGATCAGGGTGAACACCGGGGAGCTGTTTTTT
cdr3_aa: CASGGIRVNTGELFF

d_call: .
v_call: TRBV7-8
j_call: TRBJ2-2
clone_size: .
cdr3_nt: TGTGCCAGCAACTTAGGGTGGGGGGAGCTGTTTTTT
cdr3_aa: CASNLGWGELFF

d_call: .
v_call: TRBV4-1
j_call: TRBJ1-5
clone_size: .
cdr3_nt: TGCGCCAGCAGACCTTACGCCTCCTATAGCAATCAGCCCCAGCATTTT
cdr3_aa: CASRPYASYSNQPQHF

d_call: TRBD1
v_call: TRBV18
j_call: TRBJ2-7
clone_size: .
cdr3_nt: TGTGCCAGCTCACCTTCCGACAGGGAATACGAGCAGTACTTC
cdr3_aa: CASSPSDREYEQYF

d_call: TRBD1
v_call: TRBV18
j_call: TRBJ1-1
clone_size: few
cdr3_nt: TGTGCCAGCTCACAAGGGGACAGGGATGGTTTCTTT
cdr3_aa: CASSQGDRDGFF

d_call: .
v_call: TRBV7-9
j_call: TRBJ1-1
clone_size: .
cdr3_nt: TGTGCCAGCAGTCGGCGAGGGGAGAGGAGCACTGAAGCTTTCTTT
cdr3_aa: CASSRRGERSTEAFF

d_call: .
v_call: TRBV6-5
j_call: TRBJ2-1
clone_size: .
cdr3_nt: TGTGCCAGCAGCCGGGACGAAGACAATGAGCAGTTCTTC
cdr3_aa: CASSRDEDNEQFF

d_call: TRBD2
v_call: TRBV6-6
j_call: TRBJ2-5
clone_size: .
cdr3_nt: TGTGCCAGCAGTACTAGCGGGGGCCAAGAGACCCAGTACTTC
cdr3_aa: CASSTSGGQETQYF

d_call: .
v_call: TRBV29-1
j_call: TRBJ2-2
clone_size: .
cdr3_nt: TGCAGCGTTGTCGGGACGCCGGGGAGTGGGGAGCTGTTTTTT
cdr3_aa: CSVVGTPGSGELFF

d_call: TRBD1
v_call: TRBV29-1
j_call: TRBJ2-7
clone_size: .
cdr3_nt: TGCAGCGCCTCACAGGGGCCCTTCTTCTCCTACGAGCAGTACTTC
cdr3_aa: CSASQGPFFSYEQYF

d_call: .
v_call: TRBV5-6
j_call: TRBJ2-5
clone_size: .
cdr3_nt: TGTGCCAGCAGCTTCCCCGGGGTCTTGGGGGAGACCCAGTACTTC
cdr3_aa: CASSFPGVLGETQYF

d_call: TRBD1
v_call: TRBV7-9
j_call: TRBJ1-5
clone_size: .
cdr3_nt: TGTGCCAGCAGCTGGGGACAGACTAGCAATCAGCCCCAGCATTTT
cdr3_aa: CASSWGQTSNQPQHF

d_call: TRBD2
v_call: TRBV27
j_call: TRBJ2-3
clone_size: .
cdr3_nt: TGTGCCAGCAGAAATAGCGGGAGCAACACAGATACGCAGTATTTT
cdr3_aa: CASRNSGSNTDTQYF

d_call: .
v_call: TRBV10-3
j_call: TRBJ2-1
clone_size: .
cdr3_nt: TGTGCCATCAGGAGTCCCGACAGCTCCTACAATGAGCAGTTCTTC
cdr3_aa: CAIRSPDSSYNEQFF

d_call: .
v_call: TRBV5-4
j_call: TRBJ1-3
clone_size: .
cdr3_nt: TGTGCCAGCAGCTTGGGCGAGAATGGAAACACCATATATTTT
cdr3_aa: CASSLGENGNTIYF

d_call: .
v_call: TRBV4-1
j_call: TRBJ2-5
clone_size: .
cdr3_nt: TGCGCCAGCAGCCAAGAAGGGGATCTAGCGCAAGAGACCCAGTACTTC
cdr3_aa: CASSQEGDLAQETQYF

d_call: TRBD2
v_call: TRBV7-9
j_call: TRBJ2-1
clone_size: few
cdr3_nt: TGTGCCAGCAGCTTCGGCCTAGCGGGAGGGTCGTCCCACAATGAGCAGTTCTTC
cdr3_aa: CASSFGLAGGSSHNEQFF

d_call: .
v_call: TRBV7-9
j_call: TRBJ1-5
clone_size: .
cdr3_nt: TGTGCCAGCAGCTCCTCGGGAGGGCCCCAGCATTTT
cdr3_aa: CASSSSGGPQHF

d_call: .
v_call: TRBV6-6
j_call: TRBJ2-6
clone_size: .
cdr3_nt: TGTGCCAGCAGCTGGACTGGGGCCAACGTCCTGACTTTC
cdr3_aa: CASSWTGANVLTF

d_call: .
v_call: TRBV27
j_call: TRBJ1-2
clone_size: .
cdr3_nt: TGTGCCAGCGGGATCGCGGGTGGCTACACCTTC
cdr3_aa: CASGIAGGYTF

d_call: .
v_call: TRBV4-2
j_call: TRBJ1-1
clone_size: .
cdr3_nt: TGTGCCAGCAGCTTACGGACCCAAAACACTGAAGCTTTCTTT
cdr3_aa: CASSLRTQNTEAFF

d_call: TRBD1
v_call: TRBV18
j_call: TRBJ2-7
clone_size: few
cdr3_nt: TGTGCCAGCTCAAGGACAGGGATCTACGAGCAGTACTTC
cdr3_aa: CASSRTGIYEQYF

d_call: .
v_call: TRBV28
j_call: TRBJ1-1
clone_size: .
cdr3_nt: TGTGCCAGCATCCCCACATCGGGTGGAGGGACTGAAGCTTTCTTT
cdr3_aa: CASIPTSGGGTEAFF

d_call: TRBD2
v_call: TRBV28
j_call: TRBJ2-7
clone_size: .
cdr3_nt: TGTGCCACCATTTCAGCGGGAGGCTCCTACGAGCAGTACTTC
cdr3_aa: CATISAGGSYEQYF

d_call: .
v_call: TRBV25-1
j_call: TRBJ2-7
clone_size: .
cdr3_nt: TGTGCCAGCAGTGAACAGGGTTTTTTCTACGAGCAGTACTTC
cdr3_aa: CASSEQGFFYEQYF

d_call: TRBD1
v_call: TRBV6-5
j_call: TRBJ1-4
clone_size: .
cdr3_nt: TGTGCCAGCAGTAATACCGGGACAGGGGATGAAAAACTGTTTTTT
cdr3_aa: CASSNTGTGDEKLFF

d_call: .
v_call: TRBV14
j_call: TRBJ2-7
clone_size: once
cdr3_nt: TGTGCCAGCAGCCTAAGACCCGGACATCCCTACGAGCAGTACTTC
cdr3_aa: CASSLRPGHPYEQYF

d_call: TRBD2
v_call: TRBV28
j_call: TRBJ2-3
clone_size: .
cdr3_nt: TGTGCCAGCAGTTCAAGCGGGAGGGCCGCGACAGATACGCAGTATTTT
cdr3_aa: CASSSSGRAATDTQYF

d_call: .
v_call: TRBV5-1
j_call: TRBJ1-1
clone_size: .
cdr3_nt: TGCGCCAGCAGCTCGGGGAGGAACACTGAAGCTTTCTTT
cdr3_aa: CASSSGRNTEAFF

d_call: .
v_call: TRBV25-1
j_call: TRBJ2-2
clone_size: .
cdr3_nt: TGTGCCAGCAGTGAATTAAGACATCACGCGAACACCGGGGAGCTGTTTTTT
cdr3_aa: CASSELRHHANTGELFF

d_call: .
v_call: TRBV27
j_call: TRBJ1-2
clone_size: .
cdr3_nt: TGTGCCAGCAGCCAATCCCGTAACATTTATGGCTACACCTTC
cdr3_aa: CASSQSRNIYGYTF

d_call: .
v_call: TRBV19
j_call: TRBJ1-1
clone_size: .
cdr3_nt: TGTGCCAGTAAAATTCCTGGCAGGGTGGGAAACGAGAACACTGAAGCTTTCTTT
cdr3_aa: CASKIPGRVGNENTEAFF

d_call: TRBD2
v_call: TRBV27
j_call: TRBJ2-3
clone_size: .
cdr3_nt: TGTGCCAGCGTAGGAGTTCTAAGCGGGGGAGATACGCAGTATTTT
cdr3_aa: CASVGVLSGGDTQYF

d_call: .
v_call: TRBV7-9
j_call: TRBJ1-5
clone_size: few
cdr3_nt: TGTGCCAGCAGCTTATTGGGCAGTGGCAGCAATCAGCCCCAGCATTTT
cdr3_aa: CASSLLGSGSNQPQHF

d_call: TRBD2
v_call: TRBV10-3
j_call: TRBJ2-1
clone_size: .
cdr3_nt: TGTGCCATCAGACTCGGGACTAGCGGGAGCAATGAGCAGTTCTTC
cdr3_aa: CAIRLGTSGSNEQFF

d_call: .
v_call: TRBV10-3
j_call: TRBJ2-3
clone_size: .
cdr3_nt: TGTGCCATCAGTGAGCGCAGACTGTTTCCTAGCACAGATACGCAGTATTTT
cdr3_aa: CAISERRLFPSTDTQYF

d_call: .
v_call: TRBV29-1
j_call: TRBJ1-1
clone_size: once
cdr3_nt: TGCAGCGTCGCGCCAGGGAGGGGTGAAGCTTTCTTT
cdr3_aa: CSVAPGRGEAFF

d_call: .
v_call: TRBV2
j_call: TRBJ1-2
clone_size: .
cdr3_nt: TGTGCCAGCAGTGAACAAGGACACGCGGACGGCTACACCTTC
cdr3_aa: CASSEQGHADGYTF

d_call: .
v_call: TRBV18
j_call: TRBJ2-7
clone_size: .
cdr3_nt: TGTGCCAGCTTAAGCCGGGATCATACCTACGAGCAGTACTTC
cdr3_aa: CASLSRDHTYEQYF

d_call: .
v_call: TRBV28
j_call: TRBJ2-7
clone_size: .
cdr3_nt: TGTGCCAGCAGACCTACAGGGATCTCCTACGAGCAGTACTTC
cdr3_aa: CASRPTGISYEQYF

d_call: .
v_call: TRBV14
j_call: TRBJ2-7
clone_size: .
cdr3_nt: TGTGCCAGCAGCCAAGCCCAGGTCCAGTACTTC
cdr3_aa: CASSQAQVQYF

d_call: .
v_call: TRBV27
j_call: TRBJ2-7
clone_size: .
cdr3_nt: TGTGCCAGCAGTCAGCTCCGGGACAAGTACGAGCAGTACTTC
cdr3_aa: CASSQLRDKYEQYF

d_call: .
v_call: TRBV7-8
j_call: TRBJ2-1
clone_size: .
cdr3_nt: TGTGCCAGCAGCTCAATATTTAGGGGCCGGATTGGCTCCTACAATGAGCAGTTCTTC
cdr3_aa: CASSSIFRGRIGSYNEQFF

d_call: .
v_call: TRBV6-5
j_call: TRBJ1-2
clone_size: .
cdr3_nt: TGTGCCAGCAGTTACTCGAGGGATAACTATGGCTACACCTTC
cdr3_aa: CASSYSRDNYGYTF

d_call: .
v_call: TRBV28
j_call: TRBJ2-2
clone_size: .
cdr3_nt: TGTGCCAGCAAGTGGCAGGGGTACGGCGGGGAGCTGTTTTTT
cdr3_aa: CASKWQGYGGELFF

d_call: TRBD2
v_call: TRBV6-1
j_call: TRBJ2-5
clone_size: .
cdr3_nt: TGTGCCAGCAGTGACCTATGGACTAGCGGAAACAGGGGGGAGACCCAGTACTTC
cdr3_aa: CASSDLWTSGNRGETQYF

d_call: TRBD1
v_call: TRBV7-9
j_call: TRBJ2-7
clone_size: .
cdr3_nt: TGTGCCAGCAGCTTTGGGACAGTCTACGAGCAGTACTTC
cdr3_aa: CASSFGTVYEQYF

d_call: TRBD1
v_call: TRBV19
j_call: TRBJ2-1
clone_size: .
cdr3_nt: TGTGCCAGTAGTTTACACAGGGGCGAGGTGGCTGAGCAGTTCTTC
cdr3_aa: CASSLHRGEVAEQFF

d_call: .
v_call: TRBV29-1
j_call: TRBJ2-5
clone_size: .
cdr3_nt: TGCAGCGTTGACCCGAAAGAGACCCAGTACTTC
cdr3_aa: CSVDPKETQYF

d_call: TRBD2
v_call: TRBV14
j_call: TRBJ2-1
clone_size: .
cdr3_nt: TGTGCCAGCAGCCAAGTCCGACGGACTAGCGGGTACAATGAGCAGTTCTTC
cdr3_aa: CASSQVRRTSGYNEQFF

d_call: TRBD1
v_call: TRBV10-3
j_call: TRBJ1-1
clone_size: .
cdr3_nt: TGTGCCATCAGTGAGTCTATATCAGGGGGATGGACTGAAGCTTTCTTT
cdr3_aa: CAISESISGGWTEAFF

d_call: .
v_call: TRBV7-2
j_call: TRBJ1-1
clone_size: .
cdr3_nt: TGTGCCAGCAGCTTACAGGCGTTAAGAGAAGCTTTCTTT
cdr3_aa: CASSLQALREAFF

d_call: .
v_call: TRBV28
j_call: TRBJ1-5
clone_size: .
cdr3_nt: TGTGCCAGCAGTAGGGGCTGGGATCAGCCCCAGCATTTT
cdr3_aa: CASSRGWDQPQHF

d_call: TRBD1
v_call: TRBV6-1
j_call: TRBJ1-1
clone_size: .
cdr3_nt: TGTGCCAGCAGTGACCGACAGGGAGGTTGGAACACTGAAGCTTTCTTT
cdr3_aa: CASSDRQGGWNTEAFF

d_call: .
v_call: TRBV28
j_call: TRBJ1-2
clone_size: .
cdr3_nt: TGTGCCAGCAGCCCACAGATTAACTATGGCTACACCTTC
cdr3_aa: CASSPQINYGYTF

d_call: TRBD1
v_call: TRBV6-1
j_call: TRBJ1-6
clone_size: .
cdr3_nt: TGTGCCAGCAGTGAAGCCGGGACAGGGAATTCACCCCTCCACTTT
cdr3_aa: CASSEAGTGNSPLHF

d_call: .
v_call: TRBV9
j_call: TRBJ2-2
clone_size: .
cdr3_nt: TGTGCCAGCAGCGTCCGGAACACCGGGGAGCTGTTTTTT
cdr3_aa: CASSVRNTGELFF

d_call: TRBD2
v_call: TRBV5-1
j_call: TRBJ2-7
clone_size: .
cdr3_nt: TGCGCCAGCAGCTGGACTAGCGGGGTCGGGGCTTACGAGCAGTACTTC
cdr3_aa: CASSWTSGVGAYEQYF

d_call: .
v_call: TRBV2
j_call: TRBJ2-5
clone_size: .
cdr3_nt: TGTGCCAGCAGAATGGCTAGCAGGGAGACCCAGTACTTC
cdr3_aa: CASRMASRETQYF

d_call: TRBD1
v_call: TRBV10-3
j_call: TRBJ1-1
clone_size: .
cdr3_nt: TGTGCCATCAGTCGGACAGGAAAGAACACTGAAGCTTTCTTT
cdr3_aa: CAISRTGKNTEAFF